These 12 T cell receptor beta chains were sequenced from one sample in a study of OX40 agonist ivuxolimab in advanced cancers. Assay: immunoSEQ multiplex PCR; the TCRdb copy retains only in-frame clones and omits some. The repertoire includes more than 25,000 clones, about 82% of them detected once, and about 25% sits in the top ten. The material sequenced was CD4+ or CD8+ T cells sorted from blood, taken in a trial of the OX40 agonist ivuxolimab. Receptor source: an adult with an advanced solid tumor such as melanoma, head and neck, liver or kidney cancer.

This rearrangement joins TRBV28 to TRBJ1-2; D is uncertain. The germline V gene encodes CDR1 MDHEN and CDR2 SYDVKM. V shed 2 bases and J shed 1 base, with 11 bases lying between them. This CDR3 has 15 amino acids. CDR3 amino acids: CASSLPGLFNYGYTF. The CDR3 DNA is TGTGCCAGCAGTTTACCCGGACTATTTAACTATGGCTACACCTTC.

A word on this clone: The sample holds other DNA sequences that translate to the same CDR3. The chain carries TRBV7-9 and TRBJ2-1; D may be TRBD2 (5 bases). With 5 bases removed from V and 9 bases from J, the gap between germline ends came to 20 bases. This CDR3 contains 15 residues. From germline, CDR1 is SEHNR and CDR2 FQNEAQ (reference sequence). The CDR3 DNA follows: TGTGCCAGCAGCCTACTATCTAGTGGGAGATCTGAGCAGTTCTTC. It is translated as CASSLLSSGRSEQFF.

CDR3 sequence reads: CASSLARDRGSGANVLTF. The CDR3 DNA reads TGTGCCAGCAGCTTAGCCCGGGACAGGGGGTCTGGGGCCAACGTCCTGACTTTC. The genes are TRBV7-8 and TRBJ2-6; 11 nucleotides agree with TRBD1. V was pared by 0 bases and J by 1 base, with 2 bases of the junction left unmatched. CDR3 length equals 18 residues. CDR1 is SGHVS, CDR2 FQNEAQ, per germline.

Concerning this clone: Other DNA sequences in this specimen translate into the identical CDR3. The chain carries TRBV7-9 and TRBJ1-2, with 7 bases aligning to TRBD1. Germline V lookup: CDR1 SEHNR, CDR2 FQNEAQ (reference sequence). V gave up 4 bases and J gave up 8 bases; unmatched junction bases: 16. This CDR3 region has 16 residues. Written as DNA, the CDR3 is TGTGCCAGCAGCTCGGTGACAGGGTCGTCACTCTACGGCTACACCTTC. Amino acid sequence: CASSSVTGSSLYGYTF.

This clone has only a few counts. The rearrangement uses TRBV19 and TRBJ1-2; D unresolved. Germline values: CDR1 LNHDA, CDR2 SQIVND (reference sequence). Trimming left V 3 bases short and J 8 bases short, with 7 bases between. The CDR3 sequence is 11 residues long. CDR3 amino acids: CASSMTFGYTF. CDR3 sequence (DNA): TGTGCCAGTAGTATGACCTTCGGCTACACCTTC. The full variable domain, with the rest looked up from reference TRBV19 and TRBJ1-2, is DGGITQSPKYLFRKEGQNVTLSCEQNLNHDAMYWYRQDPGQGLRLIYYSQIVNDFQKGDIAEGYSVSREKKESFPLTVTSAQKNPTAFYLCASSMTFGYTFGSGTRLTVV.

The chain uses TRBV12-2 and TRBJ2-1; the D call in the table, TRBD2, was not verified against the DNA. TRBV12-2 is a pseudogene. This CDR3 has 15 amino acids. CDR3 nucleotide sequence: TGTGCAAGTCGCTCTTCTTACTGCTCCTACAATGAGCAGTTCTTC. Translated, it gives CASRSSYCSYNEQFF.

The V and J genes are TRBV10-1 and TRBJ2-1, with 10 positions matching TRBD2. From germline, CDR1 is WNHNN and CDR2 SYGVQD (reference sequence). With 8 bases clipped from V and 7 bases from J, the junction kept 11 bases outside the gene matches. This CDR3 has 15 residues. The CDR3 here is CASGVEREGRNEQFF. The CDR3 region has the DNA TGCGCCAGCGGGGTGGAGCGGGAGGGCCGGAATGAGCAGTTCTTC.

This clone was recorded only once. Its ends do not fully match the called genes, so a read error is possible. CDR3: CASSLLGGGQVF. CDR3 sequence (DNA): TGTGCCAGCAGCTTGCTCGGTGGGGGCCAGGTCTTC. The rearrangement joins TRBV5-6 to TRBJ2-1; D perhaps matches TRBD1 (6 bases). This CDR3 has 12 amino acids. Germline values: CDR1 SGHDT, CDR2 YYEEEE. Drawing the rest from reference TRBV5-6 and TRBJ2-1, the complete variable domain is DAGVTQSPTHLIKTRGQQVTLRCSPKSGHDTVSWYQQALGQGPQFIFQYYEEEERQRGNFPDRFSGHQFPNYSSELNVNALLLGDSALYLCASSLLGGGQVFGPGTRLTVL.

This sequence joins TRBV15 and TRBJ2-7; TRBD2 matches 8 bases. Per the germline V gene, CDR1 is LNHNV and CDR2 is YYDKDF (reference sequence). V shed 8 bases and J 3 bases; nucleotides not matched to a gene: 6. The CDR3 is 13 residues long. The CDR3 reads CATSDTSGYEQYF. The CDR3 DNA sequence: TGTGCCACCTCAGATACTAGCGGCTACGAGCAGTACTTC.

The gene calls are TRBV9 and TRBJ2-5, with 7 bases fitting TRBD2. The germline V gene has CDR1 SGDLS and CDR2 YYNGEE. This CDR3 spans 15 amino acids. After removal of 3 bases from V and 0 bases from J, the junction contained 5 bases not matched to a gene. The CDR3 sequence is CASSAGAGDQETQYF. CDR3 coding DNA: TGTGCCAGCAGCGCTGGGGCGGGGGACCAAGAGACCCAGTACTTC. Together with reference TRBV9 and TRBJ2-5, the CDR3 gives the full variable domain: DSGVTQTPKHLITATGQRVTLRCSPRSGDLSVYWYQQSLDQGLQFLIQYYNGEERAKGNILERFSAQQFPDLHSELNLSSLELGDSALYFCASSAGAGDQETQYFGPGTRLLVL.

The chain links TRBV6-6 to TRBJ2-7; 9 bases line up with TRBD2. The germline gives CDR1 MNHNY, CDR2 SVGAGI (reference sequence). Germline trimming cut 8 bases from V and 0 bases from J; bases unmatched to any gene: 8. This CDR3 comprises 15 residues. Here the CDR3 DNA reads TGTGCCAGCGGACGGGGGACTAGCATCTCCTACGAGCAGTACTTC. Its translation: CASGRGTSISYEQYF.

As concerns this clone: One end of the junction varies from germline; a read error may be responsible. The V gene is TRBV5-1, the J gene TRBJ2-1; 7 bases fit TRBD1. Per the germline V gene, CDR1 is SGHRS and CDR2 is YFSETQ. CDR3 length equals 13 residues. CDR3 protein: CTSSPRGQIEQFF. CDR3 DNA sequence: TGCACCAGCAGCCCAAGGGGGCAGATTGAGCAGTTCTTC.